This T cell receptor (beta chain) originates from a study of blood T cells in healthy people across ages. The wider study: For every two T cells, template switching captured about one barcoded beta molecule.

Regarding the study as a whole: It was not known whether donors were CMV positive (a possible confounder of expanded clonotype changes). Compared with aged donors, long-lived donors showed fewer expanded clones, suggesting selection.

PCR was performed a second time for about 6 to 12 cycles using a sample-barcoded 5' primer and a J-beta primer mix. TCRdb independently ran MiXCR on the 5' RACE reads; one entry per CDR3 protein. The sample lists more than 900,000 distinct CDR3 sequences; 20% to 25% were seen once. Note on this clonotype: Its target is unknown.

Germline V gene data show CDR1 as SGHRS and CDR2 as YFSETQ. This CDR3 comprises 14 residues. Trimming pared 4 bases from V and 3 bases from J, leaving 14 bases between. Each sample yielded at least 5.5 micrograms of PBMC total RNA. These same data were also listed under a study on T cells of mothers and their children.

This chain uses TRBV5-1 with TRBJ2-7; no clear D gene. The clonotype originates from a girl aged 2-10 years in good health. The sequencing sample was made of blood. The CDR3 region has the DNA TGCGCCAGCAGCAGCAGACACACCGACTACGAGCAGTACTTC. The encoded protein is CASSSRHTDYEQYF.